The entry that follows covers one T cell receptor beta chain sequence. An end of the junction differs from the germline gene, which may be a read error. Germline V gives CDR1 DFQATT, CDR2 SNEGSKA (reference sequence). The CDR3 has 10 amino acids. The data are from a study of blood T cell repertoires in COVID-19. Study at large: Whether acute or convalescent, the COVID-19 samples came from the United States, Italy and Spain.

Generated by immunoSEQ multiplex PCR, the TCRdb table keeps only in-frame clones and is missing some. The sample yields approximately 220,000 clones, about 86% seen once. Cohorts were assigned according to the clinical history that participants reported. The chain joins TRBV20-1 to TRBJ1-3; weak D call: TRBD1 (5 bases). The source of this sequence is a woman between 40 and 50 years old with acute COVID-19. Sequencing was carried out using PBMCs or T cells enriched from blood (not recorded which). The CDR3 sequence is CSALTSTVDF. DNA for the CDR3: TGCAGTGCCCTAACCTCGACAGTAGATTTT.